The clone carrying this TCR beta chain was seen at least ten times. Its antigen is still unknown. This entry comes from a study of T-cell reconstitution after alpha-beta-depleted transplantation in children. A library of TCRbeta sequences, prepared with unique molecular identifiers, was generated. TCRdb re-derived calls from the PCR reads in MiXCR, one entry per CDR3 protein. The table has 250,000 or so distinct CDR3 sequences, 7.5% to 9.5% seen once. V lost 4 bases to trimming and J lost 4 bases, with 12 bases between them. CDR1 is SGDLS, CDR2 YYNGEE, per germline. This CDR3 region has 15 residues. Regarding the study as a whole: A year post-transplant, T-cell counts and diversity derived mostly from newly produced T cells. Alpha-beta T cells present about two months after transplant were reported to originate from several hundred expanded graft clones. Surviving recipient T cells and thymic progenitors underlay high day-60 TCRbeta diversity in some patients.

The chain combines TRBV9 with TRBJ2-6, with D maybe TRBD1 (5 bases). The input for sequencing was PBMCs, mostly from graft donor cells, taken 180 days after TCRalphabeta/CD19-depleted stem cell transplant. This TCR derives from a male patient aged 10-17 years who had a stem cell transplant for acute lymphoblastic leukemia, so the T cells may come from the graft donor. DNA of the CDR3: TGTGCCAGCAGCCCAGGGATTTACGGGGCCAACGTCCTGACTTTC. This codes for CASSPGIYGANVLTF.